The TCR beta chain under discussion was sequenced for a study of CD8 T cells in ankylosing spondylitis. The study's findings and limits: Reportedly, disease-linked clones are significantly enriched in ankylosing spondylitis patients' matched synovial fluid. A TCR beta motif of 8 or 9 highly homologous variants appeared characteristic of ankylosing spondylitis blood.

A single record per CDR3 protein comes from TCRdb applying MiXCR to the 5' RACE reads. The sample lists 220,000 or so distinct CDR3 sequences; around 19% were seen once. To note about this clonotype: As yet, its antigen is unknown.

The material sequenced was blood, either unsorted or a sorted T cell fraction (not recorded which). The receptor's source is a male donor with ankylosing spondylitis.

The CDR3, as DNA: TGTGCCAGCAGCTTAGTCGGGGGTTCCTATAATTCACCCCTCCACTTT. Its translation: CASSLVGGSYNSPLHF. The genes are TRBV7-8 and TRBJ1-6; D might be TRBD1 (5 bases). The V end was cut by 1 base, the J end by 1 base, with 8 bases between. Germline CDR1 is SGHVS and CDR2 is FQNEAQ. The CDR3 contains 16 residues.